This paragraph covers one T cell receptor beta chain sequence. The clone's antigen remains unknown. Per-base quality was not reported, and no clone a single base away is much larger than it. TCRbeta CDR3 regions were amplified from genomic DNA by means of the immunoSEQ Assay, a bias-controlled multiplex PCR. The study's processing was this. Within the assay, amplification of reference gene primers was used to estimate how many nucleated cells each sample contained. Sequence reads were collapsed and filtered to measure the absolute abundance of every unique TCRbeta CDR3 rearrangement. For each sample, productive Simpson clonality was calculated by taking the square root of Simpson's diversity index across productive rearrangements. The table comes from immuneACCESS by way of TCRdb, which keeps in-frame sequences with V and J called. Part of the clones is missing from these tables; in studies checked, under half for an unresolved V gene and the rest for unknown reasons. V, J and clone size are those of that table, while D and trimming were read from the DNA. Recorded for this sample are over 200,000 clones; more than 85% of them occurred a single time. Jointly, the top ten make up over 7.5% of the sample.

CDR1 and CDR2 are read off the germline V gene (reference sequence) as LNHDA and SQIVND. The CDR3 spans 13 residues, from the cysteine through the phenylalanine. The CDR3 DNA has 39 bases and is translated from base 1. V and J are trimmed by 9 bases and 4 bases, and the gene matches miss 5 bases of the junction. The sample belongs to a study of blood T cell repertoires in COVID-19 (dated by TCRdb to the early 2020s). Some background on the complete study: Collaborator samples came from the United States, Italy and Spain and covered acute and convalescent phases of COVID-19. The material from the prospective study consisted of cDNA or gDNA derived from T cells, B-cell-depleted T cells, or PBMCs. Subjects who had been exposed to COVID-19, were actively infected with it, or had recovered from it provided the deeply sampled blood TCRbeta repertoires that made up the dataset. The repertoires were made available in a free public database intended to serve as a resource for research on the immune response to SARS-CoV-2. The samples were drawn from the first 160 participants of the ongoing ImmuneRACE study and from over 950 subjects provided by 6 global collaborators. Sample metadata almost always included a de-identified subject ID, COVID-19 status, age in years and sex. Where HLA class I and class II types were available, the types were taken from metadata supplied by the sample provider, not from assay-based typing. Results and caveats for the whole study, not just this receptor: Clinical and demographic metadata were provided uncurated, with the amount varying by source and participant.

Participants in the prospective study were enrolled through a virtual design, were aged about 18 to 100 years, and lived in approximately 24 United States geographic areas. In the prospective study, cohorts were assigned on the basis of participant-reported clinical history obtained from a screening survey and a study questionnaire. ImmuneRACE Cohort 3 recovered participants were defined by two consecutive negative NP/OP PCR tests, healthcare professional clearance, or symptom resolution. Each participant in the prospective study had whole blood, serum and a nasopharyngeal or oropharyngeal swab collected by mobile phlebotomists. Participants in the prospective study had the option to provide additional blood draws and questionnaires over a 2-month period. Before DNA extraction, prospective study blood samples were shipped either frozen or at room temperature.

Sequencing input: PBMCs or T cells enriched from blood (not recorded which). This TCR was recovered from a man aged 40-49 years who had recovered from COVID-19. This sequence uses TRBV19 and TRBJ1-4; the junction holds 7 bases that match TRBD1. The CDR3 in this case is CASQGQFNEKLFF. Read as DNA, the sequence is TGTGCCAGCCAGGGACAGTTTAATGAAAAACTGTTTTTT.